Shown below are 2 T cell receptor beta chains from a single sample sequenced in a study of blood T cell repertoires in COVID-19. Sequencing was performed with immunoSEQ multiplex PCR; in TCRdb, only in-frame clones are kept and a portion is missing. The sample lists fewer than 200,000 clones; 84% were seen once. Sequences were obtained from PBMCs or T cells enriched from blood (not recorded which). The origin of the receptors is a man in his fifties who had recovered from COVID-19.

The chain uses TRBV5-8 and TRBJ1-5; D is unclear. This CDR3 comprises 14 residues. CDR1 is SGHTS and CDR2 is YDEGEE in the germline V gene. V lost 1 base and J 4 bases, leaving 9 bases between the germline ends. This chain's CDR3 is CASSLWRGNQPQHF. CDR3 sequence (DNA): TGTGCCAGCAGCTTGTGGCGGGGTAATCAGCCCCAGCATTTT.

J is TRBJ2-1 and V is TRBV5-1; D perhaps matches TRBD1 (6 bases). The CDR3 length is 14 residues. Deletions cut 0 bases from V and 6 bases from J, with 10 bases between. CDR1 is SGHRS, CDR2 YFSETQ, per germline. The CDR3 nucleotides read TGCGCCAGCAGCTTGGGGGGGCCGAGCAATGAGCAGTTCTTC. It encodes CASSLGGPSNEQFF.